The clone carrying this TCR beta chain was detected a few times. The germline V gene has CDR1 MDHEN and CDR2 SYDVKM. Deletions cut 2 bases from V and 10 bases from J, with 11 bases between. The CDR3 consists of 12 residues. Hyperthyroidism of Graves' type that showed no ophthalmopathy progression within 18 months was stable. RNA transcripts gave rise to amplified TCR beta CDR3 regions. HTBI primers were employed in a first-round RT-PCR of the TCR CDR3. TCRdb re-called the multiplex PCR reads with MiXCR, one entry per CDR3 protein. The data contain about 560,000 distinct CDR3 sequences, 16% of them singletons. These data belong to a study of T cells in Graves' hyperthyroidism and ophthalmopathy.

The rearrangement links TRBV28 to TRBJ1-1, with D tentatively TRBD1 (5 bases). The sample taken for sequencing was blood. This clonotype was obtained from a young woman with Graves' hyperthyroidism. In DNA form, the CDR3 reads TGTGCCAGCAGTTTAAGGGACGCGCGAGCTTTCTTT. It yields the protein CASSLRDARAFF. The full variable domain, its missing parts supplied by reference TRBV28 and TRBJ1-1, is DVKVTQSSRYLVKRTGEKVFLECVQDMDHENMFWYRQDPGLGLRLIYFSYDVKMKEKGDIPEGYSVSREKKERFSLILESASTNQTSMYLCASSLRDARAFFGQGTRLTVV.